A selection of T cell receptor beta chains follows, all from one sample in a study of blood T cell repertoires in COVID-19. The assay was immunoSEQ multiplex PCR, and TCRdb's table has in-frame clones only and misses some. The table lists 200,000 to 250,000 clones, almost 85% of them singletons. The source material was peripheral blood. All receptors come from a woman between 45 and 65 years old with active or convalescent COVID-19. Both conserved end residues are part of each CDR3. The D gene is left open where the match is weak. Size is stated for part of the rows, as once, few or many counts, or as a class when the clone is expanded.

TRBV14,TRBD1,NA,TRBJ2-2,CASSQGQGFSGELFF,TGTGCCAGCAGCCAGGGACAGGGGTTCAGCGGGGAGCTGTTTTTT
TRBV27,TRBD1,once,TRBJ1-4,CASRLQGSKKLFF,TGTGCCAGCAGATTACAGGGGTCGAAAAAACTGTTTTTT
TRBV24-1,TRBD2,NA,TRBJ2-1,CATSEGRGGIDEQFF,TGTGCCACCAGCGAAGGGCGGGGGGGGATTGATGAGCAGTTCTTC
TRBV20-1,NA,NA,TRBJ2-7,CSASQGGSYEQYF,TGCAGTGCTAGTCAAGGGGGTTCCTACGAGCAGTACTTC
TRBV12-3/TRBV12-4,NA,NA,TRBJ2-1,CASRTHNEQFF,TGTGCCAGCAGGACACACAATGAGCAGTTCTTC
TRBV11-3,TRBD1,NA,TRBJ1-1,CASSLNRGNTEAFF,TGTGCCAGCAGCTTGAACAGGGGGAACACTGAAGCTTTCTTT
TRBV9,NA,NA,TRBJ1-2,CASSVGIATLYGYTF,TGTGCCAGCAGCGTAGGAATAGCGACTCTCTATGGCTACACCTTC
TRBV5-4,TRBD1,NA,TRBJ2-1,CASSSNRDRRANEQFF,TGTGCCAGCAGCTCAAACCGGGACAGGAGGGCCAATGAGCAGTTCTTC
TRBV5-5,TRBD1,NA,TRBJ2-5,CASSPGIQGRQETQYF,TGTGCCAGCAGCCCGGGGATACAGGGGCGCCAAGAGACCCAGTACTTC
TRBV7-9,NA,NA,TRBJ2-1,CASSEDGGNEQFF,TGTGCCAGCAGCGAGGACGGAGGCAATGAGCAGTTCTTC
TRBV5-1,TRBD1,NA,TRBJ2-5,CASSLARGQARQETQYF,TGCGCCAGCAGCTTGGCCCGCGGACAGGCGCGCCAAGAGACCCAGTACTTC
TRBV28,NA,NA,TRBJ1-4,CASSSPTSTNEKLFF,TGTGCCAGCAGTTCCCCGACATCAACTAATGAAAAACTGTTTTTT
TRBV2,NA,NA,TRBJ1-4,CASKVPNEKRMFF,TGTGCCAGCAAGGTCCCTAATGAAAAGAGGATGTTTTTT
TRBV6-5,NA,NA,TRBJ1-5,CASSSPGEFSNQPQHF,TGTGCCAGCAGTTCCCCGGGGGAGTTTAGCAATCAGCCCCAGCATTTT
TRBV5-1,NA,NA,TRBJ2-3,CASSFSGGITDTQYF,TGCGCCAGCAGCTTCTCCGGGGGAATAACAGATACGCAGTATTTT
TRBV5-6,NA,few,TRBJ1-2,CASSPQSFYGYTF,TGTGCCAGCAGCCCACAGAGTTTTTATGGCTACACCTTC
TRBV10-3,NA,NA,TRBJ2-7,CAIKNGSYEQYF,TGTGCCATCAAAAACGGCTCCTACGAGCAGTACTTC
TRBV9,NA,once,TRBJ2-7,CASSVEGRLEQYF,TGTGCCAGCAGCGTTGAGGGGAGGTTGGAGCAGTACTTC
TRBV6-5,TRBD2,NA,TRBJ2-7,CASRNVAGGRYEQYF,TGTGCCAGCAGAAATGTAGCGGGAGGAAGGTACGAGCAGTACTTC
TRBV2,TRBD1,NA,TRBJ2-3,CASSVNRGTDTQYF,TGTGCCAGCAGTGTTAACAGGGGGACAGATACGCAGTATTTT
TRBV2,NA,NA,TRBJ1-1,CASDRTENEAFF,TGTGCCAGCGACAGGACAGAGAATGAAGCTTTCTTT
TRBV19,NA,NA,TRBJ1-3,CASRSTPSPGNTIYF,TGTGCCAGTAGAAGCACTCCCTCTCCCGGAAACACCATATATTTT
TRBV28,TRBD1,NA,TRBJ1-5,CASSPRTGAHQPQHF,TGTGCCAGCAGTCCGAGGACAGGGGCTCATCAGCCCCAGCATTTT
TRBV4-1,NA,NA,TRBJ1-4,CASSQAPREDEKLFF,TGCGCCAGCAGCCAAGCCCCCAGGGAGGATGAAAAACTGTTTTTT
TRBV18,NA,few,TRBJ1-3,CASSPDSIVNTIYF,TGTGCCAGCTCACCCGACAGTATTGTAAACACCATATATTTT
TRBV2,NA,few,TRBJ1-2,CASSVQDPYGYTF,TGTGCCAGCAGTGTACAGGACCCCTATGGCTACACCTTC
TRBV5-1,NA,NA,TRBJ2-3,CASSLNRASTDTQYF,TGCGCCAGCAGCTTGAATAGAGCTAGCACAGATACGCAGTATTTT
TRBV24-1,TRBD1,NA,TRBJ2-3,CATSGTGPDTQYF,TGTGCCACCAGTGGGACAGGGCCAGATACGCAGTATTTT
TRBV6-5,TRBD1,NA,TRBJ1-1,CASMFIQGSMTEAFF,TGTGCCAGTATGTTTATACAGGGGAGTATGACTGAAGCTTTCTTT
TRBV18,TRBD2,NA,TRBJ2-1,CASSRLVSGAHNEQFF,TGTGCCAGCTCACGACTGGTCAGCGGGGCCCACAATGAGCAGTTCTTC
TRBV5-6,NA,NA,TRBJ2-7,CASSFAVGYEQYF,TGTGCCAGCAGCTTTGCGGTGGGCTACGAGCAGTACTTC